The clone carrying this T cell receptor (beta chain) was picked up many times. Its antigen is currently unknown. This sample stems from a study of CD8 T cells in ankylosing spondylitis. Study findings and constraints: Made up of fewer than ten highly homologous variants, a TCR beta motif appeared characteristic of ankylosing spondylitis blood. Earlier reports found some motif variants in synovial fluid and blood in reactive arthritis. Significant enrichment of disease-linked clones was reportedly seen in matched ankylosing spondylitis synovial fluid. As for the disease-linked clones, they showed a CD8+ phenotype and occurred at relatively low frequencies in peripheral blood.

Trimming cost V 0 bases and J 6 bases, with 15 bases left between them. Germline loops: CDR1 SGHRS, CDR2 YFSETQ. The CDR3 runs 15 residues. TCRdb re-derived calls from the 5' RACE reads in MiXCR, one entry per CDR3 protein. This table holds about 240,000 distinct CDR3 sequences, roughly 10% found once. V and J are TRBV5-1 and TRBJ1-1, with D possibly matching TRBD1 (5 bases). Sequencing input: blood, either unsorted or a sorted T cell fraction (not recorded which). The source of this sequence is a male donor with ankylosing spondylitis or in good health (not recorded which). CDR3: CASSLGAGGNAEAFF. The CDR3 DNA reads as TGCGCCAGCAGCTTGGGTGCGGGGGGAAACGCTGAAGCTTTCTTT. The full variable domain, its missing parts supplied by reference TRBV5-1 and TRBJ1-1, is KAGVTQTPRYLIKTRGQQVTLSCSPISGHRSVSWYQQTPGQGLQFLFEYFSETQRNKGNFPGRFSGRQFSNSRSEMNVSTLELGDSALYLCASSLGAGGNAEAFFGQGTRLTVV.